The 24 T cell receptor beta chains below come from one sample, sequenced in a study of beta chain features in type 1 diabetes. The isolated RNA, all of it, was reverse transcribed, so expressed TCRB transcripts were what got sequenced. Produced via immunoSEQ multiplex PCR; TCRdb's table is partial and in-frame only. The sample records about 160,000 clones, 7% to 10% being singletons. Sample: central memory CD4+ T cells from blood. The source is a woman aged 18-29 years in good health.

The sample holds a few counts of this clone. The chain is built from TRBV7-9 and TRBJ1-1, with a tentative D call TRBD1 (6 bases). CDR3 length equals 12 residues. V lost 4 bases to trimming and J lost 10 bases, with 13 bases between them. The germline V gene encodes CDR1 SEHNR and CDR2 FQNEAQ (reference sequence). Here the CDR3 reads CASSSTGSRAFF. In DNA form, the CDR3 reads TGTGCCAGCAGCTCCACAGGGTCGAGAGCTTTCTTT.

The rearrangement links TRBV20-1 to TRBJ2-1, with a possible D match to TRBD2 (5 bases). The CDR3 is made up of 11 amino acids. V lost 6 bases, J lost 9 bases, and 12 bases lay in between. CDR1 DFQATT and CDR2 SNEGSKA come from the germline V gene (reference sequence). CDR3 sequence reads: CSADIAFEQFF. CDR3 nucleotide sequence: TGCAGTGCGGATATAGCGTTTGAGCAGTTCTTC.

The gene calls are TRBV5-1 and TRBJ2-1, with 13 positions matching TRBD2. Unmatched junction bases numbered 4, after V lost 3 bases and J lost 4 bases. This CDR3 comprises 16 residues. Germline V CDR1 and CDR2: SGHRS, YFSETQ. The CDR3 spells CASSSGTSGTYNEQFF. For the CDR3, the DNA is TGCGCCAGCAGCTCTGGGACTAGCGGGACTTACAATGAGCAGTTCTTC.

In this sample, this clone turned up a few times. This rearrangement joins TRBV6-5 to TRBJ2-7, with 11 bases that match TRBD1. The CDR3 sequence is 12 residues long. The germline V gene has CDR1 MNHEY and CDR2 SVGAGI. V trimming: 5 bases; J trimming: 8 bases; junction bases outside the gene matches: 2. The CDR3 bases are TGTGCCAGCAGTGGACAGGGGGCTAAGCAGTACTTC. Its translation: CASSGQGAKQYF.

The chain combines TRBV5-1 with TRBJ2-7; a possible D gene is TRBD1 (6 bases). The CDR3 is made up of 15 amino acids. Trimming removed 4 bases from V and 0 bases from J, with 14 bases in between. Germline CDR1 is SGHRS and CDR2 is YFSETQ. The CDR3 is CASSRQATLSYEQYF. DNA for the CDR3: TGCGCCAGCAGCCGACAGGCCACACTCTCCTACGAGCAGTACTTC.

The V gene is TRBV2, the J gene TRBJ2-3, with TRBD2 matching 16 bases. CDR1 is SNHLY, CDR2 FYNNEI, per germline. V shed 5 bases, J shed 6 bases, and the junction held 14 bases outside the gene matches. There are 19 residues in the CDR3. Here the CDR3 reads CASSTGLAGGPSRADTQYF. The CDR3 nucleotides read TGTGCCAGCAGTACGGGACTAGCGGGAGGGCCCTCCAGGGCCGATACGCAGTATTTT.

This clone was counted between two and nine times. The chain is built from TRBV5-4 and TRBJ2-5; 8 bases fit TRBD2. The germline CDR1 and CDR2 sequences are SGHNT and YYREEE (reference sequence). V lost 4 bases and J lost 0; bases outside the gene matches: 11. CDR3 size: 17 residues. The CDR3 DNA is TGTGCCAGCAGCCCGGGGGTAGCGGGAACGTACCAAGAGACCCAGTACTTC. Translating it yields CASSPGVAGTYQETQYF.

The chain is built from TRBV25-1 and TRBJ1-1, with a possible D match to TRBD1 (6 bases). The CDR3 has 15 residues. Germline loops: CDR1 MGHDK, CDR2 SYGVNS. The V end lost 4 bases, the J end lost 4 bases, and 16 bases lay between the germline ends. The CDR3 coding sequence is TGTGCCAGCAGTGCCCGGACAGACAAGGCCACTGAAGCTTTCTTT. Its protein product is CASSARTDKATEAFF.

This chain links TRBV5-1 with TRBJ2-5; 7 bases map to TRBD1. In germline, CDR1 is SGHRS, CDR2 YFSETQ. The junction had 8 bases not matched to a gene; V was cut back by 0 bases and J by 6 bases. The CDR3 loop spans 15 amino acids. The CDR3 DNA reads TGCGCCAGCAGCTTGGGGGACAGAGGAGAAAAGACCCAGTACTTC. Translating it yields CASSLGDRGEKTQYF.

This chain joins TRBV15 and TRBJ1-1; D perhaps matches TRBD1 (5 bases). The CDR3 runs to 13 residues. Germline CDR1 is LNHNV and CDR2 is YYDKDF (reference sequence). V dropped 9 bases and J dropped 7 bases, with 18 bases sitting between them. In DNA form, the CDR3 reads TGTGCCACGGCTGGACATTTGGCTGTTGAAGCTTTCTTT. It is translated as CATAGHLAVEAFF.

The chain employs TRBV5-1 and TRBJ2-3; 10 bases fit TRBD1. With 3 bases clipped from V and 1 base from J, the junction kept 8 bases outside the gene matches. This CDR3 region has 17 residues. Germline V lookup: CDR1 SGHRS, CDR2 YFSETQ. For the CDR3, the DNA is TGCGCCAGCAGCTATTCTGCCGGGACAGGGGGCACAGATACGCAGTATTTT. Translating it yields CASSYSAGTGGTDTQYF.

This clone occurred a few times. The chain has TRBV6-5 and TRBJ2-1; the match to TRBD1 covers 9 bases. The CDR3 has 14 amino acids. The ends lost 7 bases at V and 10 bases at J; junction bases unmatched: 11. The germline V gene has CDR1 MNHEY and CDR2 SVGAGI. The CDR3: CASTRDREAREQFF. The CDR3 DNA sequence: TGTGCCAGCACCCGGGACAGGGAAGCAAGAGAGCAGTTCTTC.

The chain couples TRBV7-2 to TRBJ2-3; 12 nucleotides match TRBD2. CDR1 and CDR2 (germline): SGHTA, FQGNSA. This CDR3 has 17 residues. J was trimmed by 0 bases and V by 6 bases; bases with no gene match: 7. In DNA, the CDR3 is TGTGCCAGCAGTAGACTAGCGGGAGTAACTAGCACAGATACGCAGTATTTT. It yields the protein CASSRLAGVTSTDTQYF.

The V gene is TRBV7-9, the J gene TRBJ1-1; D gene ambiguous. The CDR3 covers 13 residues. Between the trimmed V and J ends, which lost 11 bases and 1 base, there was a span of 14 bases. Germline lookup yields CDR1 SEHNR and CDR2 FQNEAQ (reference sequence). The CDR3 DNA follows: TGTGCCCTAAACCGCGGGGAGAACACTGAAGCTTTCTTT. Its translation is CALNRGENTEAFF.

The genes are TRBV4-1 and TRBJ2-1, with D possibly being TRBD2 (6 bases). V was trimmed by 3 bases and J by 10 bases, leaving 10 bases between them. There are 12 residues in the CDR3. CDR1 is MGHRA, CDR2 YSYEKL, per germline. DNA for the CDR3: TGCGCCAGCAGCCAGGAGGGGCGCGAGCAGTTCTTC. Its translation is CASSQEGREQFF.

This rearrangement joins TRBV7-2 to TRBJ2-5; a weak D match, TRBD2 (6 bases). Germline V CDR1 and CDR2: SGHTA, FQGNSA. V was clipped by 1 base and J by 6 bases, with 18 bases between them. The CDR3 contains 16 residues. The CDR3 DNA follows: TGTGCCAGCAGCTTAGATAGAGGCGCGACTAGAAAGACCCAGTACTTC. Amino acids: CASSLDRGATRKTQYF.

This clone was observed a few times. The chain joins TRBV5-1 to TRBJ2-6; weak D call: TRBD1 (5 bases). The V and J ends lost 4 bases and 2 bases respectively, with 10 bases between them. CDR1 and CDR2 from the germline V gene are SGHRS and YFSETQ. CDR3 length equals 15 residues. CDR3 nucleotides: TGCGCCAGCAGCCCCCAGGGTCCTGGGGCCAACGTCCTGACTTTC. It is translated as CASSPQGPGANVLTF. The full variable domain, completed using reference TRBV5-1 and TRBJ2-6, is KAGVTQTPRYLIKTRGQQVTLSCSPISGHRSVSWYQQTPGQGLQFLFEYFSETQRNKGNFPGRFSGRQFSNSRSEMNVSTLELGDSALYLCASSPQGPGANVLTFGAGSRLTVL.

This clone was counted only a few times. The chain links TRBV18 to TRBJ1-5; a weak D match, TRBD1 (5 bases). V lost 2 bases and J 7 bases, leaving 12 bases between the germline ends. The CDR3 runs to 14 residues. Germline CDR1 and CDR2: KGHSH and LQKENI. The CDR3 loop reads CASSPVGGEQPQHF. CDR3 DNA: TGTGCCAGCTCACCAGTTGGAGGGGAGCAGCCCCAGCATTTT. Filled out from reference TRBV18 and TRBJ1-5, the complete variable domain reads NAGVMQNPRHLVRRRGQEARLRCSPMKGHSHVYWYRQLPEEGLKFMVYLQKENIIDESGMPKERFSAEFPKEGPSILRIQQVVRGDSAAYFCASSPVGGEQPQHFGDGTRLSIL.

This clone was found a few times. The chain recombines TRBV7-3 with TRBJ2-5, with TRBD2 identical over 7 bases. The CDR3 totals 14 residues. V gave up 1 base and J gave up 7 bases; unmatched junction bases: 6. The germline V gene has CDR1 SGHTA and CDR2 FQGTGA. DNA of the CDR3: TGTGCCAGCAGCTTAAGCGGGGGAGACGGGACCCAGTACTTC. Translation gives CASSLSGGDGTQYF.

About this clone: An end of the junction differs from the germline gene, which may be a read error. This chain joins TRBV5-1 and TRBJ1-1; the D is unclear. In germline, CDR1 is SGHRS, CDR2 YFSETQ. The CDR3 is 13 residues long. Written as DNA, the CDR3 is TGTGCCAGCAGCCCTAACGGCGGCACTGAAGCTTTCTTT. Protein product: CASSPNGGTEAFF.

The chain carries TRBV27 and TRBJ1-1, with TRBD1 identical over 8 bases. Per the germline V gene, CDR1 is MNHEY and CDR2 is SMNVEV (reference sequence). J was trimmed by 0 bases and V by 5 bases; bases with no gene match: 8. CDR3 size: 16 residues. CDR3 bases: TGTGCCAGCAGTCACCGACAGGGGAGAATGAACACTGAAGCTTTCTTT. Translated: CASSHRQGRMNTEAFF.

The chain recombines TRBV7-9 with TRBJ1-1; tentatively, D is TRBD1 (5 bases). This CDR3 is 16 amino acids long. Germline V gene sequence: CDR1 SEHNR, CDR2 FQNEAQ (reference sequence). Trimming stripped 5 bases from V and 3 bases from J, with 19 bases between. The CDR3 sequence is CASSLGGAGRDTEAFF. Written as DNA, the CDR3 is TGTGCCAGCAGCCTAGGAGGGGCAGGGAGGGACACTGAAGCTTTCTTT.

This chain connects TRBV6-5 to TRBJ2-3, with D possibly being TRBD2 (5 bases). The ends were cut back, 6 bases at V and 0 bases at J, with 10 bases in the middle. This CDR3 is 14 amino acids long. Germline CDR1 and CDR2: MNHEY and SVGAGI. The CDR3 bases are TGTGCCAGCAGCACCGGGATCAGCACAGATACGCAGTATTTT. Translation: CASSTGISTDTQYF.

This clone was observed a few times. The chain has TRBV5-6 and TRBJ2-1, with no clear D. V was trimmed by 1 base and J by 0 bases, leaving 8 bases between them. Per germline, CDR1 SGHDT and CDR2 YYEEEE. The CDR3 runs to 15 residues. This CDR3 reads CASSLMPSSYNEQFF. CDR3 coding DNA: TGTGCCAGCAGCTTGATGCCCAGCTCCTACAATGAGCAGTTCTTC.